The entry that follows covers one T cell receptor beta chain sequence. The data were taken from a study of T cell changes during pregnancy in multiple sclerosis. V was clipped by 4 bases and J by 7 bases, with 22 bases between them. The germline V gene encodes CDR1 MGHRA and CDR2 YSYEKL. This CDR3 has 16 amino acids. Repertoires were generated with immunoSEQ multiplex PCR, while TCRdb's copy carries only in-frame clones and drops some. The sample has roughly 69,000 clones; around 90% are singletons. The sequencing used peripheral blood, collected after pregnancy. This chain links TRBV4-1 with TRBJ2-5; D might be TRBD2 (5 bases). The sequence derives from a female donor with multiple sclerosis, enrolled in a pregnancy study. The CDR3 DNA sequence: TGCGCCAGCAGCCCCCTCTCGACCGAAGCTGGGAGGACCCAGTACTTC. It codes for CASSPLSTEAGRTQYF.